This passage covers 29 T cell receptor beta chains from one sample sequenced in a study of T cell responses to AZD1222 COVID-19 vaccine. TCRdb's copy holds only in-frame clones and misses some; the assay was immunoSEQ multiplex PCR. Among some 150,000 clones listed, approximately 95% were seen once. Sequencing was performed on peripheral blood, taken on day 0 of MenACWY control vaccination. These TCRs come from an adult in good health.

The chain recombines TRBV5-1 with TRBJ2-4, with 11 bases lining up with TRBD2. The CDR3 is made up of 16 amino acids. The ends lost 3 bases at V and 6 bases at J; junction bases unmatched: 8. Germline lookup yields CDR1 SGHRS and CDR2 YFSETQ. The CDR3: CASSSGLAGESNIQYF. Written as DNA, the CDR3 is TGCGCCAGCAGCTCAGGACTAGCGGGCGAATCAAACATTCAGTACTTC.

The chain is built from TRBV30 and TRBJ1-5; TRBD1 might be the D (5 bases). The germline CDR1 and CDR2 sequences are GTSNPN and SVGIG (reference sequence). V was trimmed by 3 bases and J by 4 bases, leaving 10 bases between them. This CDR3 has 13 amino acids. The CDR3 nucleotides read TGTGCCTGGAGCCTGGAGGGGAATCAGCCCCAGCATTTT. Protein product: CAWSLEGNQPQHF.

The chain joins TRBV29-1 to TRBJ1-1, with TRBD1 matching over 8 bases. This CDR3 contains 11 residues. V lost 2 bases to trimming and J lost 8 bases; unmatched junction nucleotides: 1. Germline values: CDR1 SQVTM, CDR2 ANQGSEA. CDR3 bases: TGCAGCGTTGAACAGGGGGCCGAAGCTTTCTTT. Translating it yields CSVEQGAEAFF.

This chain links TRBV10-3 with TRBJ2-3; 11 nucleotides line up with TRBD2. The CDR3 extends over 15 amino acids. The V gene end was trimmed by 7 bases and the J gene end by 6 bases; junction bases not matched to a gene: 9. Germline lookup yields CDR1 ENHRY and CDR2 SYGVKD. The CDR3 loop reads CAITVSGGAFDTQYF. The CDR3, as DNA: TGTGCCATCACCGTTAGCGGGGGGGCCTTTGATACGCAGTATTTT.

This chain links TRBV28 with TRBJ1-6; TRBD1 agrees at 9 bases. V trimming: 0 bases; J trimming: 2 bases; junction bases outside the gene matches: 5. Germline-derived CDR1 and CDR2 are MDHEN and SYDVKM. CDR3 length: 18 amino acids. In DNA form, the CDR3 reads TGTGCCAGCAGTTTATGGCCGGGACAGGGAACCTATAATTCACCCCTCCACTTT. This translates into CASSLWPGQGTYNSPLHF.

The rearrangement links TRBV18 to TRBJ1-1; D remains ambiguous. CDR3 size: 13 residues. Germline V lookup: CDR1 KGHSH, CDR2 LQKENI. Trimming took 6 bases from V and 1 from J, leaving 9 bases between them. The CDR3 loop reads CASSPQRNTEAFF. The CDR3 coding sequence is TGTGCCAGCTCCCCCCAGAGGAACACTGAAGCTTTCTTT.

The gene calls are TRBV9 and TRBJ2-7; the D call may be TRBD1 or TRBD2 (5 bases each). The CDR3 contains 15 residues. V was pared by 0 bases and J by 2 bases, with 12 bases between. Germline lookup yields CDR1 SGDLS and CDR2 YYNGEE. The CDR3 nucleotides read TGTGCCAGCAGCGTAGGTGGGGACGGAGCCTACGAGCAGTACTTC. This encodes CASSVGGDGAYEQYF.

The chain links TRBV6-5 to TRBJ1-3; D may be TRBD1 (6 bases). Trimming took 6 bases from V and 1 from J, leaving 7 bases between them. Germline CDR1 MNHEY, CDR2 SVGAGI. This CDR3 has 13 residues. The CDR3 sequence: CASSRGSGNTIYF. CDR3 nucleotide sequence: TGTGCCAGCAGCAGGGGATCTGGAAACACCATATATTTT.

The chain joins TRBV28 to TRBJ1-5; 8 nucleotides match TRBD1. Per the germline V gene, CDR1 is MDHEN and CDR2 is SYDVKM. This CDR3 is 14 amino acids long. After removal of 10 bases from V and 0 bases from J, the junction contained 5 bases not matched to a gene. The CDR3 loop reads CATDRGGSNQPQHF. Written as DNA, the CDR3 is TGTGCCACAGACAGGGGCGGTAGCAATCAGCCCCAGCATTTT. The complete variable domain, with remaining parts taken from reference TRBV28 and TRBJ1-5, reads DVKVTQSSRYLVKRTGEKVFLECVQDMDHENMFWYRQDPGLGLRLIYFSYDVKMKEKGDIPEGYSVSREKKERFSLILESASTNQTSMYLCATDRGGSNQPQHFGDGTRLSIL.

The chain links TRBV27 to TRBJ1-3; perhaps TRBD1 as D (5 bases). Germline V lookup: CDR1 MNHEY, CDR2 SMNVEV (reference sequence). V lost 3 bases and J lost 4, with 10 bases in between. The CDR3 runs 14 residues. In DNA, the CDR3 is TGTGCCAGCAGTTTGGTGGGGGGAGGAAACACCATATATTTT. Its translation: CASSLVGGGNTIYF.

This sequence joins TRBV2 and TRBJ2-1; 13 positions match TRBD2. The CDR3 length is 19 residues. J gave up 0 bases and V 4 bases, and 9 bases lay outside the gene matches. Germline CDR1 and CDR2: SNHLY and FYNNEI. Here the CDR3 reads CASSVRLAGGLSSYNEQFF. As DNA, the CDR3 is TGTGCCAGCAGTGTCCGACTAGCGGGGGGCCTGAGCTCCTACAATGAGCAGTTCTTC.

The V and J genes are TRBV28 and TRBJ2-7; D might be TRBD2 (5 bases). The CDR3 sequence is 17 residues long. V was pared by 5 bases and J by 2 bases, with 22 bases between. CDR1 and CDR2 (germline): MDHEN, SYDVKM. CDR3 sequence reads: CASSPRLRAGNPYEQYF. The CDR3 bases are TGTGCCAGCAGTCCCCGCTTGAGGGCAGGTAATCCCTACGAGCAGTACTTC.

This chain joins TRBV4-2 and TRBJ1-2; 9 bases line up with TRBD1. From germline, CDR1 is LGHNA and CDR2 YNFKEQ. V was pared by 4 bases and J by 6 bases, with 9 bases of the junction left unmatched. This CDR3 is built from 15 residues. In DNA form, the CDR3 reads TGTGCCAGCAGCCCGCAGGACAGGGGAGATCATGGCTACACCTTC. It encodes CASSPQDRGDHGYTF.

This clone has a single count. The CDR3 protein is CASIRQGVNTEAFF. Here the CDR3 DNA reads TGTGCCAGCATTCGACAGGGGGTTAACACTGAAGCTTTCTTT. The chain uses TRBV6-5 and TRBJ1-1, with 9 bases matching TRBD1. The J segment lost 2 bases and the V segment lost 7 bases, leaving 5 bases of the junction unmatched. This CDR3 region has 14 residues. Germline V gene sequence: CDR1 MNHEY, CDR2 SVGAGI.

V is TRBV5-6 and J is TRBJ1-3, with unresolved D. The germline gives CDR1 SGHDT, CDR2 YYEEEE. Deletions cut 2 bases from V and 0 bases from J, with 6 bases between. The CDR3 length is 14 residues. The DNA for the CDR3 is TGTGCCAGCAGCTTACTGCACTCTGGAAACACCATATATTTT. Protein: CASSLLHSGNTIYF.

The V and J genes are TRBV11-3 and TRBJ2-1; 8 bases line up with TRBD1. Trimming removed 5 bases from V and 6 bases from J; junction bases left unmatched: 15. Germline assignment: CDR1 SGHNT and CDR2 YENEEA. The CDR3 runs to 17 residues. CDR3 nucleotides: TGTGCCAGCAGCCTTTGGCCGCACCAGGGGGCCTCCAATGAGCAGTTCTTC. Its translation: CASSLWPHQGASNEQFF. Complete variable domain (other parts from reference TRBV11-3 and TRBJ2-1): EAGVVQSPRYKIIEKKQPVAFWCNPISGHNTLYWYLQNLGQGPELLIRYENEEAVDDSQLPKDRFSAERLKGVDSTLKIQPAELGDSAVYLCASSLWPHQGASNEQFFGPGTRLTVL.

The chain has TRBV9 and TRBJ1-1, with D hard to call. Trimming pared 0 bases from V and 1 base from J, leaving 10 bases between. This CDR3 is 15 amino acids long. From germline, CDR1 is SGDLS and CDR2 YYNGEE. The CDR3 nucleotides are TGTGCCAGCAGCGTAGATCAGATGGGGAACACTGAAGCTTTCTTT. It yields the protein CASSVDQMGNTEAFF.

This rearrangement joins TRBV11-2 to TRBJ2-1; tentatively, D is TRBD2 (6 bases). Trimming removed 6 bases at V and 10 bases at J, with 16 bases between. Per the germline V gene, CDR1 is SGHAT and CDR2 is FQNNGV. This CDR3 has 13 amino acids. The CDR3 here is CASSFQLSGEQFF. The CDR3 DNA is TGTGCCAGCAGTTTCCAACTGAGCGGGGAGCAGTTCTTC.

The gene calls are TRBV3-1 (or the pseudogene TRBV3-2) and TRBJ1-1, with D hard to call. CDR3 length: 12 amino acids. The germline gives CDR1 LGHDT, CDR2 YNNKEL (reference sequence). V shed 2 bases and J shed 0 bases, with 1 base lying between them. The CDR3 nucleotides read TGTGCCAGCAGCCAAATGAACACTGAAGCTTTCTTT. It encodes CASSQMNTEAFF.

The chain combines TRBV7-2 with TRBJ2-7; 8 nucleotides line up with TRBD2. Germline CDR1 reads SGHTA; CDR2 reads FQGNSA. The CDR3 sequence is 14 residues long. The V gene end was trimmed by 6 bases and the J gene end by 7 bases; junction bases not matched to a gene: 11. The CDR3 is CASSLLAVLGEQYF. As DNA, the CDR3 is TGTGCCAGCAGTTTACTAGCGGTTCTTGGGGAGCAGTACTTC. Together with reference TRBV7-2 and TRBJ2-7, the CDR3 gives the full variable domain: GAGVSQSPSNKVTEKGKDVELRCDPISGHTALYWYRQSLGQGLEFLIYFQGNSAPDKSGLPSDRFSAERTGGSVSTLTIQRTQQEDSAVYLCASSLLAVLGEQYFGPGTRLTVT.

This chain connects TRBV2 to TRBJ2-5; 9 positions match TRBD1. The germline V gene encodes CDR1 SNHLY and CDR2 FYNNEI. CDR3 size: 15 residues. V dropped 5 bases and J dropped 1; count of bases not matched to a gene: 5. The CDR3 DNA sequence: TGTGCCAGCAGTACCCCGACAGGGGGCCAAGAGACCCAGTACTTC. Translated, it gives CASSTPTGGQETQYF.

The chain carries TRBV29-1 and TRBJ1-1; D is unresolved. Trimming shortened V by 0 bases and J by 6 bases, and 5 bases separated the two germline ends. The CDR3 is 11 amino acids. Per the germline V gene, CDR1 is SQVTM and CDR2 is ANQGSEA. CDR3 nucleotide sequence: TGCAGCGTTGAAGATCGGTCTGAAGCTTTCTTT. Its protein is CSVEDRSEAFF.

V and J are TRBV2 and TRBJ1-5; no clear D. CDR1 and CDR2 from the germline V gene are SNHLY and FYNNEI. V shed 1 base and J shed 9 bases, with 10 bases lying between them. The CDR3 loop spans 13 amino acids. DNA of the CDR3: TGTGCCAGCAGTGAAGAAGGGCTTGGGCCCCAGCATTTT. This sequence encodes CASSEEGLGPQHF.

This clone was seen just once. V gene TRBV9 combines with J gene TRBJ1-1; TRBD1 might be the D (5 bases). V gave up 4 bases and J gave up 5 bases, with 15 bases separating them. Germline V CDR1 and CDR2: SGDLS, YYNGEE. This CDR3 contains 14 residues. The CDR3, as DNA: TGTGCCAGCAGCCGGGACCCCGAAGGGACTGAAGCTTTCTTT. Encoded protein: CASSRDPEGTEAFF.

V is TRBV10-3 and J is TRBJ1-1, with 8 bases identical to TRBD1. The CDR3 runs to 14 residues. Germline V CDR1 and CDR2: ENHRY, SYGVKD. V lost 6 bases and J lost 4; bases outside the gene matches: 7. The CDR3 sequence: CAIRSTGGPTEAFF. CDR3 sequence (DNA): TGTGCCATCAGAAGCACAGGGGGTCCCACTGAAGCTTTCTTT.

The rearrangement joins TRBV4-3 to TRBJ2-3; 16 bases line up with TRBD2. V lost 5 bases to trimming and J lost 5 bases; unmatched junction nucleotides: 4. The CDR3 extends over 16 amino acids. In germline, CDR1 is LGHNA, CDR2 YSLEER. The CDR3 reads CASSEGLAGGQDTQYF. In nucleotides, the CDR3 is TGCGCCAGCAGCGAGGGACTAGCGGGGGGGCAAGATACGCAGTATTTT.

The sample holds a few counts of this clone. The J gene is TRBJ2-7, the V gene TRBV7-8, with TRBD1 matching over 10 bases. The CDR3 runs 14 residues. CDR1 and CDR2 from the germline V gene are SGHVS and FQNEAQ. Losses at the gene ends were 5 bases for V and 4 bases for J; bases not matched to a gene: 5. The CDR3 DNA follows: TGTGCCAGCAGCATAAGACAGGGGGCTTACGAGCAGTACTTC. It yields the protein CASSIRQGAYEQYF.

The chain joins TRBV6-5 to TRBJ1-1; D is possibly TRBD1 (6 bases). The CDR3 runs 12 residues. V was trimmed by 10 bases and J by 7 bases, leaving 16 bases between them. CDR1 MNHEY and CDR2 SVGAGI come from the germline V gene. CDR3 region: CATEGHRDEAFF. CDR3 DNA sequence: TGTGCCACCGAAGGGCACAGGGATGAAGCTTTCTTT.

CDR3 residues: CASSTRGGNTDTQYF. The CDR3 nucleotides read TGTGCCAGCAGTACTCGGGGGGGCAACACAGATACGCAGTATTTT. This chain uses TRBV7-6 with TRBJ2-3; TRBD2 matches 8 bases. V was pared by 6 bases and J by 2 bases, with 7 bases of the junction left unmatched. The CDR3 is 15 amino acids. Germline V gives CDR1 SGHVS, CDR2 FNYEAQ.